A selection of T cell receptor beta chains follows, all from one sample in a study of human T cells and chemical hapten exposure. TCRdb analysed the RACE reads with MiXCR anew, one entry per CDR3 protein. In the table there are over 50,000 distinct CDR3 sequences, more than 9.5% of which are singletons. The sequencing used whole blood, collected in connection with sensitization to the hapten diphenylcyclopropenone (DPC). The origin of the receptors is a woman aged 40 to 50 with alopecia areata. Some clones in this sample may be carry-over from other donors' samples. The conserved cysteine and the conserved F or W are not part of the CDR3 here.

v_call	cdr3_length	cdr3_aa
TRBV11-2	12	ASSFQGAREKLF
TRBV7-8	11	ASSFSSYNEQF
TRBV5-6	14	ASSLGPGGIGQPQH
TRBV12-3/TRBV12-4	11	ASSLRADTEAF
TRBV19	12	ASSNYVGNQPQH
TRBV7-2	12	ASTQGNQGDTQY
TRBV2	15	ASARTSGGAVGETQY
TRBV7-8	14	ASSVSGGTNTGELF
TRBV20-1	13	SAGTSGQSSYEQY
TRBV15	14	ATSRGTTSGRETQY
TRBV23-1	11	ASLTGVADTQY
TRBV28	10	ASSSGGREQY
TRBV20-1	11	SASADIAYGYT
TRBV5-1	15	ASSPRQGTSGANVLT
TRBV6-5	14	ASSYSSGRGHGTQY
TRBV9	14	ASSVGTGTNTGELF
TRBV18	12	ASSQGTGVTEAF
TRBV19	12	ATLNDEGDNEQF
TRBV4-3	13	ASSQEANRLAEAF
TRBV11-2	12	ASSFRQNTDTQY
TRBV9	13	ASSVGRGSYNEQF
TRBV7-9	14	ASSSPGGSYNSPLH
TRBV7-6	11	ASSLGNQETQY
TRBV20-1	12	SARTFDGNQPQH
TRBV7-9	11	ASSLAGQGEQY
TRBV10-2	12	ASRSGTENTEAF
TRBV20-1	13	SASAGHRGTDTQY
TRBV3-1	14	ASSQVQGAGNTEAF
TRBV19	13	ASSIRTVNTGELF
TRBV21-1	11	ASSKGEESSIH
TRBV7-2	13	ASSPLGQGGNEQF
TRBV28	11	ASSPTGYNEQF
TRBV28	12	ASLGVPSSYEQY
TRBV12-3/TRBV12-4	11	ASSSGQQNIQY
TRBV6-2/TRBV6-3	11	ASSRGNQETQY
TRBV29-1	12	SVEKGTGGHEQY
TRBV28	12	ASTSGQGGNEQF
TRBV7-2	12	ASSSDRGGSPLH
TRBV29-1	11	SVEKIEGGELF
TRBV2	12	ASSSGQPNTEAF